This T cell receptor (beta chain) came from a study of blood T cell repertoires in COVID-19. Study information: Sites in the United States, Italy and Spain provided acute and convalescent COVID-19 samples. PBMCs, B-cell-depleted T cells, or T cells were the source of the cDNA or gDNA that made up the material.

The CDR3 loop spans 18 amino acids. Germline loops: CDR1 SGHAT, CDR2 FQNNGV. V lost 1 base, J lost 0 bases, and 16 bases lay in between. Original analysis: Estimation of nucleated cell counts relied on the amplification of reference gene primers. Assay used: immunoSEQ multiplex PCR; TCRdb lists only in-frame clones, some missing. The D gene and trimming were derived from the DNA, and the V and J assignments and clone size from that table. The table shows 120,000 to 150,000 clones, with 80% to 90% occurring only once. The sequence was collected from a woman in her 50s with acute or convalescent COVID-19. The specimen was peripheral blood. The rearrangement links TRBV11-2 to TRBJ2-1; tentative D call: TRBD2 (5 bases). The CDR3 bases are TGTGCCAGCAGCTTAGGACTATCTCGGGGTAGCTCCTACAATGAGCAGTTCTTC. Protein sequence: CASSLGLSRGSSYNEQFF.